Listed below are T cell receptor beta chains from one sample, sequenced in a study of shared clonotypes between healthy human individuals. The assay was immunoSEQ multiplex PCR, and TCRdb's table has in-frame clones only and misses some. The data hold a few million clones, with just over 90% observed a single time. The material sequenced was naive CD4+ T cells sorted from blood. The receptors stem from a man between 18 and 29 years old in good health. Both conserved end residues are part of each CDR3. Fields, in order: J gene, D gene, V gene, clone size, CDR3 DNA, CDR3 protein. The D gene is left open where the match is weak. Size values are once, few and many counts, or a class for expanded clones, and some rows have none.

j_call: TRBJ1-1
d_call: .
v_call: TRBV5-1
clone_size: .
cdr3_nt: TGCGCCAGCAGCTTGAGACAGCCTCACACTGAAGCTTTCTTT
cdr3_aa: CASSLRQPHTEAFF

j_call: TRBJ2-2
d_call: .
v_call: TRBV2
clone_size: .
cdr3_nt: TGTGCCAGCAGAAGTGAAGGGGACATCGGGGAGCTGTTTTTT
cdr3_aa: CASRSEGDIGELFF

j_call: TRBJ2-7
d_call: .
v_call: TRBV28
clone_size: .
cdr3_nt: TGTGCCAGCAGACCGGGCGGGACATTGTACGAGCAGTACTTC
cdr3_aa: CASRPGGTLYEQYF

j_call: TRBJ2-2
d_call: .
v_call: TRBV2
clone_size: .
cdr3_nt: TGTGCCAGCGTAGTCCAAGCGTGGGCCGGGGAGCTGTTTTTT
cdr3_aa: CASVVQAWAGELFF

j_call: TRBJ1-6
d_call: .
v_call: TRBV7-9
clone_size: .
cdr3_nt: TGTGCCAGCAGCTCCCAGGGGATTAATAATTCACCCCTCCACTTT
cdr3_aa: CASSSQGINNSPLHF

j_call: TRBJ2-1
d_call: .
v_call: TRBV5-1
clone_size: .
cdr3_nt: TGCGCCAGCAGCTCAGAAGCCCGAACTGAGCAGTTCTTC
cdr3_aa: CASSSEARTEQFF

j_call: TRBJ2-2
d_call: .
v_call: TRBV7-2
clone_size: .
cdr3_nt: TGTGCCAGCAGCCCCCGGGTCTACACCGGGGAGCTGTTTTTT
cdr3_aa: CASSPRVYTGELFF

j_call: TRBJ2-1
d_call: .
v_call: TRBV27
clone_size: .
cdr3_nt: TGTGCCAGCAGTCGGAGACTAGTCCTCCAAGAGCAGTTCTTC
cdr3_aa: CASSRRLVLQEQFF

j_call: TRBJ2-2
d_call: .
v_call: TRBV28
clone_size: .
cdr3_nt: TGTGCCAGCAGCTCCCCCCGGGACCCCTGGACACCCGGGGAGCTGTTTTTT
cdr3_aa: CASSSPRDPWTPGELFF

j_call: TRBJ2-7
d_call: TRBD2
v_call: TRBV2
clone_size: .
cdr3_nt: TGTGCCAGCAGTGAAAGGGGGCTAGCGGGAGGTAAATCCTACGAGCAGTACTTC
cdr3_aa: CASSERGLAGGKSYEQYF

j_call: TRBJ2-7
d_call: .
v_call: TRBV4-1
clone_size: .
cdr3_nt: TGCGCCAGCAGCCAAGTCTTCGGGGTAGGCGGGCTTCGTTACGAGCAGTACTTC
cdr3_aa: CASSQVFGVGGLRYEQYF

j_call: TRBJ2-7
d_call: .
v_call: TRBV11-2
clone_size: .
cdr3_nt: TGTGCCAGCAGCCCCACGACGGGGCAGGGGCTAACTTACGAGCAGTACTTC
cdr3_aa: CASSPTTGQGLTYEQYF

j_call: TRBJ1-1
d_call: .
v_call: TRBV29-1
clone_size: few
cdr3_nt: TGCAGCGTTGCAGGGATCATTGAAGCTTTCTTT
cdr3_aa: CSVAGIIEAFF

j_call: TRBJ2-2
d_call: TRBD2
v_call: TRBV30
clone_size: .
cdr3_nt: TGTGCCTGGAGTCGACTAGCGGGGGGCCACACCGGGGAGCTGTTTTTT
cdr3_aa: CAWSRLAGGHTGELFF

j_call: TRBJ1-6
d_call: .
v_call: TRBV11-2
clone_size: .
cdr3_nt: TGTGCCAGCAGCTTAGATCAGGGGACACCCCTCCACTTT
cdr3_aa: CASSLDQGTPLHF

j_call: TRBJ2-1
d_call: TRBD2
v_call: TRBV5-4
clone_size: .
cdr3_nt: TGTGCCAGCAGCTCTAGCGGGAGCTCCTACAATGAGCAGTTCTTC
cdr3_aa: CASSSSGSSYNEQFF

j_call: TRBJ2-7
d_call: .
v_call: TRBV7-6
clone_size: .
cdr3_nt: TGTGCCAGCAGCTTAGAGTCGGGCTTCGGCTCCTACGAGCAGTACTTC
cdr3_aa: CASSLESGFGSYEQYF

j_call: TRBJ1-5
d_call: .
v_call: TRBV7-2
clone_size: few
cdr3_nt: TGTGCCAGCAGCTTAAAGACAGGCAATCAGCCCCAGCATTTT
cdr3_aa: CASSLKTGNQPQHF

j_call: TRBJ1-6
d_call: .
v_call: TRBV2
clone_size: .
cdr3_nt: TGTGCCAGCGCGACAGGAGATAATTCACCCCTCCACTTT
cdr3_aa: CASATGDNSPLHF

j_call: TRBJ2-3
d_call: TRBD2
v_call: TRBV5-6
clone_size: .
cdr3_nt: TGTGCCAGCAGCTTAGGGACTAGCTACCCAGATACGCAGTATTTT
cdr3_aa: CASSLGTSYPDTQYF

j_call: TRBJ1-6
d_call: TRBD1
v_call: TRBV4-1
clone_size: few
cdr3_nt: TGCGCCAGCAGCCTCCGGGGACAGTCCGGTTCACCCCTCCACTTT
cdr3_aa: CASSLRGQSGSPLHF